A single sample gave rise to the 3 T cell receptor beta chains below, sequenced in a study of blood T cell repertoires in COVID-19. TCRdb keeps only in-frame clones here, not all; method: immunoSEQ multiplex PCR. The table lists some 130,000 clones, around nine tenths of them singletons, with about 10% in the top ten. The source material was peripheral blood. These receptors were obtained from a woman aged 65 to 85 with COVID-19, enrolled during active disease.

CDR3 sequence reads: CASSDRDYGANVLTF. DNA of the CDR3: TGTGCCAGCAGCGACAGGGATTATGGGGCCAACGTCCTGACTTTC. This rearrangement joins TRBV7-9 to TRBJ2-6; 7 bases agree with TRBD1. With V trimmed by 5 bases and J by 3 bases, 4 bases remained unmatched. This CDR3 has 15 residues. The germline V gene has CDR1 SEHNR and CDR2 FQNEAQ (reference sequence).

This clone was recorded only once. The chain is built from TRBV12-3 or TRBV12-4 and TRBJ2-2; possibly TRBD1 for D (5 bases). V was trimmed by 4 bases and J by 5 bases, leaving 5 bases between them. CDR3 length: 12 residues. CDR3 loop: CASSWTTGELFF. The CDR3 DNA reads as TGTGCCAGCAGTTGGACAACCGGGGAGCTGTTTTTT.

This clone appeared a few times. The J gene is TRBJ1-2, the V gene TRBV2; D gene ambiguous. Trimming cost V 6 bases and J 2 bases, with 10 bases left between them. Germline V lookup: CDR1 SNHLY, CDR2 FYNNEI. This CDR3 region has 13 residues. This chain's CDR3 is CASSPGTNYGYTF. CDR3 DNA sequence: TGTGCCAGCAGCCCGGGAACCAACTATGGCTACACCTTC.